A single sample is the source of the 14 T cell receptor beta chains below, sequenced in a study of T cells in Graves' hyperthyroidism and ophthalmopathy. TCR beta CDR3 regions were amplified from RNA. In the first-round RT-PCR of the TCR CDR3, the HTBI primer set was used. TCRdb processed the multiplex PCR reads anew with MiXCR; each CDR3 protein has one entry. The sample carries roughly 350,000 distinct CDR3 sequences, roughly 14% recorded once. Sequenced: blood. The receptor set was obtained from a woman aged 25 to 39 with Graves' ophthalmopathy.

The table lists this clonotype with many counts. DNA of the CDR3: TGTGCCTGGAGTAAGGCCTCTAGTGAAAAACTGTTTTTT. Protein: CAWSKASSEKLFF. The chain joins TRBV30 to TRBJ1-4; D is ambiguous. Trimming removed 2 bases at V and 7 bases at J, with 11 bases between. This CDR3 has 13 amino acids. Germline V gene lookup returns CDR1 GTSNPN and CDR2 SVGIG (reference sequence).

The chain uses TRBV2 and TRBJ2-4; TRBD1 is a possible D gene (5 bases). The germline V and J ends were trimmed by 5 bases and 11 bases, with 7 bases remaining between them. The CDR3 consists of 10 residues. Germline lookup yields CDR1 SNHLY and CDR2 FYNNEI. CDR3 DNA: TGTGCCAGCAGTCTCAGGGTTCAGTACTTC. Protein: CASSLRVQYF.

The chain has TRBV6-6 and TRBJ2-7; 8 positions match TRBD1. V trimming: 2 bases; J trimming: 5 bases; junction bases outside the gene matches: 11. In germline, CDR1 is MNHNY, CDR2 SVGAGI (reference sequence). This CDR3 is 16 amino acids long. CDR3 nucleotide sequence: TGTGCCAGCAGTTACCGCAGGGGGCGTGTATGGGACGAGCAGTACTTC. Translated: CASSYRRGRVWDEQYF.

This clonotype has more than one count but fewer than ten. The chain is built from TRBV19 and TRBJ1-2; TRBD1 might be the D (5 bases). Trimming cost V 5 bases and J 4 bases, with 8 bases left between them. The length of the CDR3 is 12 residues. Germline values: CDR1 LNHDA, CDR2 SQIVND (reference sequence). The CDR3 DNA sequence: TGTGCCAGTAGTCAAAGGGGCTATGGCTACACCTTC. This gives the protein CASSQRGYGYTF. The variable domain in full, with the rest retrieved from reference TRBV19 and TRBJ1-2, is DGGITQSPKYLFRKEGQNVTLSCEQNLNHDAMYWYRQDPGQGLRLIYYSQIVNDFQKGDIAEGYSVSREKKESFPLTVTSAQKNPTAFYLCASSQRGYGYTFGSGTRLTVV.

The chain uses TRBV27 and TRBJ2-3; no clear D. The germline V gene encodes CDR1 MNHEY and CDR2 SMNVEV (reference sequence). The CDR3 extends over 14 amino acids. V lost 7 bases to trimming and J lost 4 bases, with 15 bases between them. Here the CDR3 DNA reads TGTGCCAGCATTCCAACGGGCGCCGCAGATACGCAGTATTTT. Amino acids: CASIPTGAADTQYF.

This clonotype was detected many times. The chain is built from TRBV18 and TRBJ2-7, with D unresolved. The V end was cut by 1 base, the J end by 0 bases, with 7 bases between. Germline CDR1 and CDR2: KGHSH and LQKENI. The CDR3 totals 14 residues. The CDR3 protein is CASSPQVSSYEQYF. CDR3 coding DNA: TGTGCCAGCTCACCACAGGTTAGCTCCTACGAGCAGTACTTC.

The J gene is TRBJ1-3, the V gene TRBV4-1; D call uncertain. This CDR3 spans 16 amino acids. Between the trimmed V and J ends, which lost 0 bases and 4 bases, there was a span of 13 bases. Germline V gene sequence: CDR1 MGHRA, CDR2 YSYEKL. The CDR3 here is CASSQEWAGRGNTIYF. CDR3 DNA sequence: TGCGCCAGCAGCCAAGAATGGGCAGGCCGAGGAAACACCATATATTTT.

In this sample, this clonotype turned up many times. The chain employs TRBV2 and TRBJ2-1, with D uncertain. Germline CDR1 is SNHLY and CDR2 is FYNNEI. The CDR3 is 11 amino acids. V was clipped by 6 bases and J by 10 bases, with 10 bases between them. The CDR3 is CASSYSLEQFF. The DNA for the CDR3 is TGTGCCAGCAGCTATAGCTTGGAGCAGTTCTTC.

This clonotype was recorded many times. The chain links TRBV10-3 to TRBJ2-5, with D unresolved. The CDR3 has 13 residues. Germline values: CDR1 ENHRY, CDR2 SYGVKD. The V gene lost 10 bases and the J gene lost 3 bases, with 15 bases spanning the gap. The CDR3 sequence: CATVPDLKETQYF. The CDR3 coding sequence is TGTGCCACAGTCCCGGACCTAAAAGAGACCCAGTACTTC.

This clonotype was found many times. This chain links TRBV20-1 with TRBJ1-1; D call uncertain. Per the germline V gene, CDR1 is DFQATT and CDR2 is SNEGSKA (reference sequence). The CDR3 is 13 amino acids. Here the CDR3 DNA reads TGCAGCGCGGGCCTATTCCGTGGCTCTGAAGCTTTCTTT. Translated: CSAGLFRGSEAFF.

This chain links TRBV2 with TRBJ2-3; perhaps D is TRBD1 or TRBD2 (5 bases each). Per the germline V gene, CDR1 is SNHLY and CDR2 is FYNNEI. The ends were cut back, 10 bases at V and 0 bases at J, with 11 bases in the middle. The CDR3 covers 13 residues. The CDR3 nucleotides are TGTGCCACCCGGGACGGGAGCACAGATACGCAGTATTTT. It translates to CATRDGSTDTQYF.

This clonotype was detected ten times or more. The chain has TRBV15 and TRBJ2-1; no definite D call. The CDR3 sequence is 13 residues long. V was cut by 5 bases and J by 5 bases, with 10 bases left in between. The germline V gene has CDR1 LNHNV and CDR2 YYDKDF (reference sequence). CDR3 protein: CATSLVSHNEQFF. As DNA, the CDR3 is TGTGCCACCAGCTTGGTTAGCCACAATGAGCAGTTCTTC.

This clonotype has ten or more counts. The chain has TRBV7-9 and TRBJ1-1, with TRBD1 as a possible D gene (6 bases). Looked up from germline, CDR1 is SEHNR and CDR2 is FQNEAQ (reference sequence). The CDR3 loop spans 16 amino acids. V dropped 3 bases and J dropped 2 bases, with 16 bases sitting between them. CDR3 amino acids: CASSFERGSRNTEAFF. For the CDR3, the DNA is TGTGCCAGCAGCTTTGAAAGGGGGAGTAGAAACACTGAAGCTTTCTTT.

This clonotype showed up many times. The V and J genes are TRBV18 and TRBJ1-2; 7 bases match TRBD1. The germline CDR1 and CDR2 sequences are KGHSH and LQKENI. The CDR3 is made up of 15 amino acids. The V gene end was trimmed by 1 base and the J gene end by 2 bases; junction bases not matched to a gene: 4. The CDR3 here is CASSPLKGANYGYTF. Written as DNA, the CDR3 is TGTGCCAGCTCACCACTAAAGGGGGCGAACTATGGCTACACCTTC. Variable domain in full (rest from reference TRBV18 and TRBJ1-2): NAGVMQNPRHLVRRRGQEARLRCSPMKGHSHVYWYRQLPEEGLKFMVYLQKENIIDESGMPKERFSAEFPKEGPSILRIQQVVRGDSAAYFCASSPLKGANYGYTFGSGTRLTVV.